This T cell receptor (beta chain) appears in the sequencing data of a study of cytomegalovirus exposure and HLA in healthy donors. CDR1 is SGHVS, CDR2 FNYEAQ, per germline. The CDR3 runs to 14 residues. V lost 0 bases and J lost 4, with 7 bases in between. The PCR contained 60 Vbeta and 13 Jbeta primers. The method was immunoSEQ multiplex PCR; TCRdb's version includes in-frame clones alone and lacks a portion of them. Of roughly 190,000 clones listed, approximately 75% are singletons. The sequencing sample was made of PBMCs. The chain combines TRBV7-6 with TRBJ1-3, with a tentative D call TRBD1 (5 bases). The sequence was collected from a young man in good health and CMV-seropositive. DNA for the CDR3: TGTGCCAGCAGCTTAGCGCGGGGGGGAAACACCATATATTTT. Translating it yields CASSLARGGNTIYF. Full variable domain (rest looked up from reference TRBV7-6 and TRBJ1-3): GAGVSQSPRYKVTKRGQDVALRCDPISGHVSLYWYRQALGQGPEFLTYFNYEAQQDKSGLPNDRFSAERPEGSISTLTIQRTEQRDSAMYRCASSLARGGNTIYFGEGSWLTVV.